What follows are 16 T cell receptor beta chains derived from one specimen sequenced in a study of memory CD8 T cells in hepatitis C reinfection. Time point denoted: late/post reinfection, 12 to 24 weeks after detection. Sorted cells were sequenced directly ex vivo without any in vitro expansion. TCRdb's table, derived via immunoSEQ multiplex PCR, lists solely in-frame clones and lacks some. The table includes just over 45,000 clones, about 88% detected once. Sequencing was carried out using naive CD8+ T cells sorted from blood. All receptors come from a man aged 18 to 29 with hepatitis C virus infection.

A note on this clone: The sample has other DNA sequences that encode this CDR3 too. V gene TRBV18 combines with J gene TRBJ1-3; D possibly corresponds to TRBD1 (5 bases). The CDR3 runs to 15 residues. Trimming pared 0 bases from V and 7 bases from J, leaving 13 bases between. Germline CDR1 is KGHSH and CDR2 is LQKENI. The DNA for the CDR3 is TGTGCCAGCTCACCACCGCCAGGGTCAGGGAACACCATATATTTT. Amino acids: CASSPPPGSGNTIYF. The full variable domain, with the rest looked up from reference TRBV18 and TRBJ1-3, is NAGVMQNPRHLVRRRGQEARLRCSPMKGHSHVYWYRQLPEEGLKFMVYLQKENIIDESGMPKERFSAEFPKEGPSILRIQQVVRGDSAAYFCASSPPPGSGNTIYFGEGSWLTVV.

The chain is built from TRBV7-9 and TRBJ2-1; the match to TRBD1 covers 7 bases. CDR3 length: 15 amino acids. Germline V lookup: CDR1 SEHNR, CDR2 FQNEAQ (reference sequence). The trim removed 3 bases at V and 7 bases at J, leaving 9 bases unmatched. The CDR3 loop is CASSLGETGWNEQFF. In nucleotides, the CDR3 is TGTGCCAGCAGCTTGGGGGAGACAGGGTGGAATGAGCAGTTCTTC.

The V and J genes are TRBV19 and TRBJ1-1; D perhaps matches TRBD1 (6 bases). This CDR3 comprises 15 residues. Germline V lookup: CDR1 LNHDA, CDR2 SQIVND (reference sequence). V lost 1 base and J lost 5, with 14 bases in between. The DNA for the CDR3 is TGTGCCAGTAGTATAGGGGGCAGAACAGGGACTGAAGCTTTCTTT. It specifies CASSIGGRTGTEAFF. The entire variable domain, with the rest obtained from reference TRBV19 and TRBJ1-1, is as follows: DGGITQSPKYLFRKEGQNVTLSCEQNLNHDAMYWYRQDPGQGLRLIYYSQIVNDFQKGDIAEGYSVSREKKESFPLTVTSAQKNPTAFYLCASSIGGRTGTEAFFGQGTRLTVV.

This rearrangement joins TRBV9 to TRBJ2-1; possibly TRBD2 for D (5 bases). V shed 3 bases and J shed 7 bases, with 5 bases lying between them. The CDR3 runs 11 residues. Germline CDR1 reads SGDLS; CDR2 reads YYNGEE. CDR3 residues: CASSGGNEQFF. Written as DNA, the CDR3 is TGTGCCAGCAGCGGAGGGAATGAGCAGTTCTTC.

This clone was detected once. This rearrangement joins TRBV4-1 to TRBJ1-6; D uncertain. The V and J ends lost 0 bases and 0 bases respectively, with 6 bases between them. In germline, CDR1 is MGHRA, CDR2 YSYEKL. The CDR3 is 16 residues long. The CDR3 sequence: CASSQDYSSYNSPLHF. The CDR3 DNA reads TGCGCCAGCAGCCAAGATTATAGCTCCTATAATTCACCCCTCCACTTT.

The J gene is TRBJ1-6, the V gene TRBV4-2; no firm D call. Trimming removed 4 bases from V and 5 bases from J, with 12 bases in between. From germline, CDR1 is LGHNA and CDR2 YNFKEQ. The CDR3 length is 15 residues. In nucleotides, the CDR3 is TGTGCCAGCAGCCCACTAACACGAGATAATTCACCCCTCCACTTT. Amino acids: CASSPLTRDNSPLHF.

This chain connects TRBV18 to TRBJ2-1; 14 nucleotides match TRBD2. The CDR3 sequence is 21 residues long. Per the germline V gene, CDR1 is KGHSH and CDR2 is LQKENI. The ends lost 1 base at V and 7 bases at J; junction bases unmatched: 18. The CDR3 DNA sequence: TGTGCCAGCTCACCACGAAACGGGACTAGCGGGAGAGCGTTTTTAGTTAATGAGCAGTTCTTC. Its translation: CASSPRNGTSGRAFLVNEQFF.

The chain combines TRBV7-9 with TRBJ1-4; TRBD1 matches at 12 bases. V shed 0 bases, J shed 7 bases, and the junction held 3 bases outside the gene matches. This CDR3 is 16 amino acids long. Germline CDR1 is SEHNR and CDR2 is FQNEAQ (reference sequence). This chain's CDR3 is CASSLAGQGASEKLFF. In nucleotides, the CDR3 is TGTGCCAGCAGCTTAGCGGGACAGGGGGCCTCTGAAAAACTGTTTTTT.

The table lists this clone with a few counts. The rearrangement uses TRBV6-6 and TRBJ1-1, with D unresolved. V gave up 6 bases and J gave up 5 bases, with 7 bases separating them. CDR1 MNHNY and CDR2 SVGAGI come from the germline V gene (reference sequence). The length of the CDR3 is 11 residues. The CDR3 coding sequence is TGTGCCAGCAGCCTCGGGACTGAAGCTTTCTTT. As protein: CASSLGTEAFF.

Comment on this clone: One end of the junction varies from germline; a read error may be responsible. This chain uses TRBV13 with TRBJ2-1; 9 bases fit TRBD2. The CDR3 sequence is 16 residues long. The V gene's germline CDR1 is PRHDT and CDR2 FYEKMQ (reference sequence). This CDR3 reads CASGLSGRSSYNEQFF. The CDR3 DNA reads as TGTGCCAGCGGCTTAAGCGGGAGGAGCTCCTACAATGAGCAGTTCTTC.

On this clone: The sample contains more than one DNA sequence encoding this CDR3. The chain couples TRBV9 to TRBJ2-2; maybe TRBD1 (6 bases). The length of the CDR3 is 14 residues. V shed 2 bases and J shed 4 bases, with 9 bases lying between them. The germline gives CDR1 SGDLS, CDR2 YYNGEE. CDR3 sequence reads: CASSVGGGTGELFF. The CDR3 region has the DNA TGTGCCAGCAGCGTTGGGGGCGGCACCGGGGAGCTGTTTTTT.

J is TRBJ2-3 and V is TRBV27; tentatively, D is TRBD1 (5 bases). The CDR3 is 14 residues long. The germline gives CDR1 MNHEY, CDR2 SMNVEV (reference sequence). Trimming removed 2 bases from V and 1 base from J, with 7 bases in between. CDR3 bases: TGTGCCAGCAGTTTAGAGACAGGCACAGATACGCAGTATTTT. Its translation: CASSLETGTDTQYF.

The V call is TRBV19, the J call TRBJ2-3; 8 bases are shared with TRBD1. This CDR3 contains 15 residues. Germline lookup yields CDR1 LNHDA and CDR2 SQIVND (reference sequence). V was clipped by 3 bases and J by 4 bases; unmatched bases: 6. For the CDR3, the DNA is TGTGCCAGTAGTATTAGGACAGGGACGGCAGATACGCAGTATTTT. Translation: CASSIRTGTADTQYF.

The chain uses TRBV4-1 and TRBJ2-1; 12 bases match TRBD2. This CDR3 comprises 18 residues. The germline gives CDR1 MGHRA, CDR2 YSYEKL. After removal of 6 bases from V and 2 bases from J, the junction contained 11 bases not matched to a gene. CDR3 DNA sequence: TGCGCCAGCAGACGACTAGCGGGAGTCGATTCTCCCTACAATGAGCAGTTCTTC. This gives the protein CASRRLAGVDSPYNEQFF.

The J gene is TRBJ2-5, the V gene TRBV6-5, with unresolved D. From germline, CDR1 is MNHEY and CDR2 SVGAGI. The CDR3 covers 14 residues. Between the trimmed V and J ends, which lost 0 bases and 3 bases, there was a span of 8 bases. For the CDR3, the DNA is TGTGCCAGCAGTTACTCGGCCACTAAAGAGACCCAGTACTTC. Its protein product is CASSYSATKETQYF.

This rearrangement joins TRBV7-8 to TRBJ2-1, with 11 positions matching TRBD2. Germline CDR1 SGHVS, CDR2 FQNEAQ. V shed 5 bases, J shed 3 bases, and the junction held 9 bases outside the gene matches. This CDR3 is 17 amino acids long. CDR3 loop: CASSPSTSGEIYNEQFF. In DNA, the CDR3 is TGTGCCAGCAGCCCGTCGACTAGCGGGGAAATCTACAATGAGCAGTTCTTC.